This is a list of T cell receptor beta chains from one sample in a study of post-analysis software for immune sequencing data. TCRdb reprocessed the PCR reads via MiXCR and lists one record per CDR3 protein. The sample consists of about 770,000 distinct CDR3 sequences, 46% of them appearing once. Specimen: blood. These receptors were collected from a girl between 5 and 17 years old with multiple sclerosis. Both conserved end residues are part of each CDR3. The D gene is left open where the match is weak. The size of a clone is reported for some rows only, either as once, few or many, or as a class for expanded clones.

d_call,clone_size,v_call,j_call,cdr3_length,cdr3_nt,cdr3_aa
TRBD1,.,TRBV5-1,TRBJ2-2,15,TGCGCCAGCAGCTACCGGACAGGGGGAACCGGGGAGCTGTTTTTT,CASSYRTGGTGELFF
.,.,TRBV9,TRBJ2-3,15,TGTGCCAGCAGCCCCCACAGGACCTCGGGGAATACGCAGTATTTT,CASSPHRTSGNTQYF
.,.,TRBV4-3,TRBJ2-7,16,TGCGCCAGCAGCCAAGAATGGGTCTTGTTAGGGACCGAGCAGTACTTC,CASSQEWVLLGTEQYF
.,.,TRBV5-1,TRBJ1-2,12,TGCGCCAGCAAGGGCACCTACTATGGCTACACCTTC,CASKGTYYGYTF
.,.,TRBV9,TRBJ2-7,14,TGTGCCAGCAGCGTATTCGGAGAGAGTTCCGAGCAGTACTTC,CASSVFGESSEQYF
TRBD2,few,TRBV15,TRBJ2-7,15,TGTGCCACCAGCAGAGATAAAAGCGGGAAGGGAGAGCAGTACTTC,CATSRDKSGKGEQYF
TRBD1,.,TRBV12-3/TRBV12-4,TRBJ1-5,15,TGTGCCAGCAGTTCCCGGGACAGGCCCAATCAGCCCCAGCATTTT,CASSSRDRPNQPQHF
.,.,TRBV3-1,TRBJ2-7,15,TGTGCCAGCAGCCATGAGGCAGAAAGTATCTACGAGCAGTACTTC,CASSHEAESIYEQYF
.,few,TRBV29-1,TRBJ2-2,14,TGCAGCGGATCACAGGGAATTAACGCCGGGGAGCTGTTTTTT,CSGSQGINAGELFF
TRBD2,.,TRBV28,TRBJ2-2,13,TGTGCCAGCGCCCGGGGAGCGGGAAGGGAGCTGTTTTTT,CASARGAGRELFF
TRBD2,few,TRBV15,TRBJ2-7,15,TGTGCCACCAGCAGAGTAGCGGGAGCTCACAATGAGCAGTACTTC,CATSRVAGAHNEQYF
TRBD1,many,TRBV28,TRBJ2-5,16,TGTGCCAGCAGTTTATGGGGACAGGGGAGGTTGGAGACCCAGTACTTC,CASSLWGQGRLETQYF